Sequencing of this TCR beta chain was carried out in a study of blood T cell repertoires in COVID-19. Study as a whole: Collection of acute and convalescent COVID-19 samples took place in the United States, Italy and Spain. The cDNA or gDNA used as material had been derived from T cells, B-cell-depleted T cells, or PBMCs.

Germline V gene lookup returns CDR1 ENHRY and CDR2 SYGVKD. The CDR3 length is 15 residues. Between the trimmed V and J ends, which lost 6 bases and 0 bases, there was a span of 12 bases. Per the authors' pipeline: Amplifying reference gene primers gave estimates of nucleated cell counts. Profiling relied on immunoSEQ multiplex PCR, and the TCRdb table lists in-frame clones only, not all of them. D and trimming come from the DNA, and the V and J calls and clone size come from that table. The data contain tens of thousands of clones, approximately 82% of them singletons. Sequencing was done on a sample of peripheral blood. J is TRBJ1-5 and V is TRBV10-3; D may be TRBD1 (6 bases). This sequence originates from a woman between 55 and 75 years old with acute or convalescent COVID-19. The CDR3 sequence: CAISKDRASNQPQHF. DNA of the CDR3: TGTGCCATCAGCAAGGACAGAGCTAGCAATCAGCCCCAGCATTTT.